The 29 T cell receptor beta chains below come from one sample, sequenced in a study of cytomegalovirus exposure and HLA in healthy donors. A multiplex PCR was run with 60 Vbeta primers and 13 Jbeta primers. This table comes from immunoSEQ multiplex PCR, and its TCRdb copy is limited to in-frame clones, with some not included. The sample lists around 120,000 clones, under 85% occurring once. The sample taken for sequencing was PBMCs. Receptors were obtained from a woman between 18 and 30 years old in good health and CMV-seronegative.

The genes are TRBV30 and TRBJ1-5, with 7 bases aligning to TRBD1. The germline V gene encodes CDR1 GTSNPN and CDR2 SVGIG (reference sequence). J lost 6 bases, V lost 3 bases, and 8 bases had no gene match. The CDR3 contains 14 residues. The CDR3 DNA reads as TGTGCCTGGAGACCTGGACAGGTGGGTCAGCCCCAGCATTTT. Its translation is CAWRPGQVGQPQHF.

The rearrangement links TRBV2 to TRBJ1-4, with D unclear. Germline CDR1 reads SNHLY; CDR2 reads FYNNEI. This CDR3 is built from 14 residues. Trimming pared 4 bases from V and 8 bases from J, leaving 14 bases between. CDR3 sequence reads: CASSASVGREKLFF. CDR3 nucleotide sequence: TGTGCCAGCAGTGCATCGGTGGGCAGGGAAAAACTGTTTTTT.

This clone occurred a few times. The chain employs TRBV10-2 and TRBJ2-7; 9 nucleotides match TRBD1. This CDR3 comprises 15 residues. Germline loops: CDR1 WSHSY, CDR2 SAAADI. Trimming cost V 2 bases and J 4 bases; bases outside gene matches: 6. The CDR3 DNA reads TGCGCCAGCAGTGAGACAGGGGGCAGCGGGTACGAGCAGTACTTC. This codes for CASSETGGSGYEQYF.

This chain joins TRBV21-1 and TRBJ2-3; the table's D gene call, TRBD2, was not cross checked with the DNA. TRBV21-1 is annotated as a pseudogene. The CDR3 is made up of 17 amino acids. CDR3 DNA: TGTGCCAGCATTAGCATCAGACTGTGTGCAAGCACAGATACGCAGTATTTT. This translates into CASISIRLCASTDTQYF.

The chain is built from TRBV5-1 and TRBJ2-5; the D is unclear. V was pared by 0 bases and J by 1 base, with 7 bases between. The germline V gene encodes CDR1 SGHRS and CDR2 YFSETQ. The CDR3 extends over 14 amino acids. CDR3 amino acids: CASSLDSFQETQYF. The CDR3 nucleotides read TGCGCCAGCAGCTTGGACTCCTTCCAAGAGACCCAGTACTTC.

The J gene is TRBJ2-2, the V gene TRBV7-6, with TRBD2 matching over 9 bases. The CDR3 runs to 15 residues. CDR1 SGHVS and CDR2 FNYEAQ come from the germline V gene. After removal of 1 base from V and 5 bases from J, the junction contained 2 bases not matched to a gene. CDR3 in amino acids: CASSLGGGATGELFF. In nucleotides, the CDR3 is TGTGCCAGCAGCTTAGGCGGGGGGGCAACCGGGGAGCTGTTTTTT. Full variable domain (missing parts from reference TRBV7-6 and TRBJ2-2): GAGVSQSPRYKVTKRGQDVALRCDPISGHVSLYWYRQALGQGPEFLTYFNYEAQQDKSGLPNDRFSAERPEGSISTLTIQRTEQRDSAMYRCASSLGGGATGELFFGEGSRLTVL.

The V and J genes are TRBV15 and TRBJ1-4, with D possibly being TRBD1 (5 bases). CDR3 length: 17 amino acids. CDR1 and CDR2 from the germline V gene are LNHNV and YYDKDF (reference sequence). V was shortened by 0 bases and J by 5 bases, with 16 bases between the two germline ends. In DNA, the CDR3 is TGTGCCACCAGCAGAGAACAGGCTGCAGCCAGGAATGAAAAACTGTTTTTT. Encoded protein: CATSREQAAARNEKLFF.

As DNA, the CDR3 is TGTGCCAGCAGACCCCGGACAGGCGCCCGGAACACTGAAGCTTTCTTT. This codes for CASRPRTGARNTEAFF. V and J are TRBV28 and TRBJ1-1; 7 bases agree with TRBD1. Losses at the gene ends were 6 bases for V and 1 base for J; bases not matched to a gene: 11. The CDR3 sequence is 16 residues long. CDR1 is MDHEN, CDR2 SYDVKM, per germline.

The CDR3 DNA is TGCGCCAGCAGCGAAACAGGGGGATCCTACAATGAGCAGTTCTTC. Residues: CASSETGGSYNEQFF. V gene TRBV5-1 combines with J gene TRBJ2-1; 8 bases line up with TRBD1. V gave up 4 bases and J gave up 1 base; unmatched junction bases: 4. CDR3 size: 15 residues. Germline lookup yields CDR1 SGHRS and CDR2 YFSETQ. The whole variable domain, filled in from reference TRBV5-1 and TRBJ2-1, reads KAGVTQTPRYLIKTRGQQVTLSCSPISGHRSVSWYQQTPGQGLQFLFEYFSETQRNKGNFPGRFSGRQFSNSRSEMNVSTLELGDSALYLCASSETGGSYNEQFFGPGTRLTVL.

The CDR3 bases are TGTGCCAGCAGTGTGGCTAGCACAGATACGCAGTATTTT. Protein sequence: CASSVASTDTQYF. The rearrangement links TRBV2 to TRBJ2-3; D is uncertain. Germline assignment: CDR1 SNHLY and CDR2 FYNNEI. The CDR3 is 13 amino acids. Trimming removed 4 bases at V and 0 bases at J, with 5 bases between.

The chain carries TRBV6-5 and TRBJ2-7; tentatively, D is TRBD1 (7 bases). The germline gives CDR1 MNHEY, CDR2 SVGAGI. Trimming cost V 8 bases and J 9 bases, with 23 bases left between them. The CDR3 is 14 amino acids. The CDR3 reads CASGRRQAQGGQYF. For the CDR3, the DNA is TGTGCCAGCGGAAGGAGACAGGCCCAGGGGGGGCAGTACTTC.

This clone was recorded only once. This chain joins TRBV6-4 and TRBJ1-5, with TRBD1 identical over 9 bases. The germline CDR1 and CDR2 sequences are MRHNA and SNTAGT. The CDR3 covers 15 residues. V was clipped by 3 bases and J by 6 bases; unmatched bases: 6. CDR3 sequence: CASSEDRGHGQPQHF. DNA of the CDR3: TGTGCCAGCAGTGAGGACAGGGGACACGGTCAGCCCCAGCATTTT.

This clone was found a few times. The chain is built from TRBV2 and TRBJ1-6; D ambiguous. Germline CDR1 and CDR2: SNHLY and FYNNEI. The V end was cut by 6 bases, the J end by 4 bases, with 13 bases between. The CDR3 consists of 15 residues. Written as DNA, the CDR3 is TGTGCCAGCAGCATGGACCGGGGTTATAATTCACCCCTCCACTTT. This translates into CASSMDRGYNSPLHF.

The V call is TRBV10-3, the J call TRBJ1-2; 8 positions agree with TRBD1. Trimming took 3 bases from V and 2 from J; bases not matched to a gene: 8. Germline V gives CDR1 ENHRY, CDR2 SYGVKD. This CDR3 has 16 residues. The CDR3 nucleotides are TGTGCCATCAGTGAAGGGACAGGTTTAGGGAACTATGGCTACACCTTC. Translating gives CAISEGTGLGNYGYTF.

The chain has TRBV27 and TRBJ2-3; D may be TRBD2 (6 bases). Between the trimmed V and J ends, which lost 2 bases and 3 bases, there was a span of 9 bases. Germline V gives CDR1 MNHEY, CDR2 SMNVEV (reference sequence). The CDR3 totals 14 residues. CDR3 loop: CASSLLAGTDTQYF. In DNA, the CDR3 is TGTGCCAGCAGTTTACTGGCGGGGACAGATACGCAGTATTTT.

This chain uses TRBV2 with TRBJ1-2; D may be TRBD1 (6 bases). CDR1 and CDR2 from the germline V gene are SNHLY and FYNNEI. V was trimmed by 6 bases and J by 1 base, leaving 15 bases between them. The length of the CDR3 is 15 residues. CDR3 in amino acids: CASSPGQLFNYGYTF. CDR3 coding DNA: TGTGCCAGCAGCCCTGGACAGCTTTTTAACTATGGCTACACCTTC.

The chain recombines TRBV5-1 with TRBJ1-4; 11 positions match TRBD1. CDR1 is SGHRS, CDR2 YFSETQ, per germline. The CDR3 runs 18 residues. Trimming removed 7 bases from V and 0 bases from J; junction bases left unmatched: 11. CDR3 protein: CASGLGQGASSTNEKLFF. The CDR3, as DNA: TGCGCCAGCGGTCTTGGACAGGGGGCTTCATCAACTAATGAAAAACTGTTTTTT.

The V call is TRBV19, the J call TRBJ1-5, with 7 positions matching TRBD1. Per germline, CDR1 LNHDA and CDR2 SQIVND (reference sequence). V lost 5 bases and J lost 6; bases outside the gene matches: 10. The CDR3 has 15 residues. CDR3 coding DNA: TGTGCCAGTAGTCTGAGGACAGGAGGGTCTCAGCCCCAGCATTTT. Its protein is CASSLRTGGSQPQHF. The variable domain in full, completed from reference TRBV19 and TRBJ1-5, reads DGGITQSPKYLFRKEGQNVTLSCEQNLNHDAMYWYRQDPGQGLRLIYYSQIVNDFQKGDIAEGYSVSREKKESFPLTVTSAQKNPTAFYLCASSLRTGGSQPQHFGDGTRLSIL.

The CDR3 loop is CASRILGQAENTEAFF. In DNA form, the CDR3 reads TGTGCCAGCAGGATTTTGGGGCAGGCAGAGAACACTGAAGCTTTCTTT. The chain couples TRBV5-8 to TRBJ1-1, with D possibly being TRBD1 (5 bases). V was pared by 5 bases and J by 1 base, with 18 bases between. Germline CDR1 SGHTS, CDR2 YDEGEE. The CDR3 is 16 residues long.

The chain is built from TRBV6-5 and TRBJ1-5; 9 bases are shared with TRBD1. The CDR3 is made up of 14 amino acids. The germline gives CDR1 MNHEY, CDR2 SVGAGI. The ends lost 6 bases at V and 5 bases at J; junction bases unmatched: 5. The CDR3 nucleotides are TGTGCCAGCAGCCACCGGACAGGGGATCAGCCCCAGCATTTT. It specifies CASSHRTGDQPQHF.

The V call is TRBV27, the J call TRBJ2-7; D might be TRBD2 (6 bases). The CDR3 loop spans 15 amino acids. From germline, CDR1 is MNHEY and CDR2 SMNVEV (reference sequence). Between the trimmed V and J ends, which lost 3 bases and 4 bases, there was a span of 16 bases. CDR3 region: CASSFTAGRRYEQYF. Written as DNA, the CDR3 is TGTGCCAGCAGTTTCACGGCGGGGAGGCGGTACGAGCAGTACTTC.

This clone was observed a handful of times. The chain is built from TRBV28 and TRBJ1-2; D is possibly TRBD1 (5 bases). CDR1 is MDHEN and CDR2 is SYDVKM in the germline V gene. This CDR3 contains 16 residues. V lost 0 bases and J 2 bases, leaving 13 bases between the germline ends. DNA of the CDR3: TGTGCCAGCAGTTTATGGGGCAGGGAACAAAACTATGGCTACACCTTC. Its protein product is CASSLWGREQNYGYTF.

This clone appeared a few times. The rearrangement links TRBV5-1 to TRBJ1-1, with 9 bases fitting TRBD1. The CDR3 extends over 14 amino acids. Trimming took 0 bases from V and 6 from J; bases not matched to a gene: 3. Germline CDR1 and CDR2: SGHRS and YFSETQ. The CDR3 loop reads CASSLGGQGAEAFF. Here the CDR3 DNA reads TGCGCCAGCAGCTTGGGGGGACAGGGAGCTGAAGCTTTCTTT.

The CDR3 protein is CATFDSSETQYF. In DNA form, the CDR3 reads TGTGCCACCTTTGACAGTTCCGAGACCCAGTACTTC. The V and J genes are TRBV28 and TRBJ2-5; TRBD1 might be the D (5 bases). Trimming shortened V by 10 bases and J by 5 bases, and 14 bases separated the two germline ends. Per germline, CDR1 MDHEN and CDR2 SYDVKM. This CDR3 spans 12 amino acids.

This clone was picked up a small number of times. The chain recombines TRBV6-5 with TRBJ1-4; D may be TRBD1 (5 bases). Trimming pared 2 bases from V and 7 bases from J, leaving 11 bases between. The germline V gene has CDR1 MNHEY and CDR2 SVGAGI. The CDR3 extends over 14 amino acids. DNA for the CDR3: TGTGCCAGCAGTTACGGGCAGGGAGGTGAAAAACTGTTTTTT. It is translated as CASSYGQGGEKLFF.

CDR3 residues: CASSVQGTPGPDTQYF. CDR3 nucleotide sequence: TGCGCCAGCAGCGTACAGGGAACGCCAGGTCCAGATACGCAGTATTTT. The rearrangement joins TRBV5-1 to TRBJ2-3; D may be TRBD1 (6 bases). The CDR3 has 16 residues. CDR1 is SGHRS, CDR2 YFSETQ, per germline. Deletions cut 4 bases from V and 4 bases from J, with 19 bases between.

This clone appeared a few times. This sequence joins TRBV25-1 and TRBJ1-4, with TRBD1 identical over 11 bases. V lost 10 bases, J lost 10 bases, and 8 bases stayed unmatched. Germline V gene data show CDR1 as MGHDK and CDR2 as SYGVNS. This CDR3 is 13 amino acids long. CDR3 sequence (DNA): TGTGCCACTGGACAGGGGGCTTTGGTAAAACTGTTTTTT. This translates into CATGQGALVKLFF.

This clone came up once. CDR3 sequence reads: CASSYSPSRNEQFF. The CDR3 bases are TGTGCCAGCAGTTACTCCCCTAGTCGCAATGAGCAGTTCTTC. This rearrangement joins TRBV6-5 to TRBJ2-1; unclear D gene. Trimming left V 0 bases short and J 6 bases short, with 9 bases between. The CDR3 totals 14 residues. Germline loops: CDR1 MNHEY, CDR2 SVGAGI.

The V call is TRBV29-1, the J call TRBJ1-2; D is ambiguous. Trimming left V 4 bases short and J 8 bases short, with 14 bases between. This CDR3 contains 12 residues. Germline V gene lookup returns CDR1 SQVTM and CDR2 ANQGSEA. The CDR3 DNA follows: TGCAGCGTTGTTGGTCTCAACGAGGGCTACACCTTC. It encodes CSVVGLNEGYTF.